Listed below are T cell receptor beta chains from one sample, sequenced in a study of OX40 agonist ivuxolimab in advanced cancers. Repertoires were generated with immunoSEQ multiplex PCR, while TCRdb's copy carries only in-frame clones and drops some. This table holds under 150,000 clones, about 93% found once. Sample: CD4+ or CD8+ T cells sorted from blood, taken in a trial of the OX40 agonist ivuxolimab. These receptors were taken from an adult with an advanced solid tumor such as melanoma, head and neck, liver or kidney cancer. Both conserved end residues are part of each CDR3. A D gene is named only where the DNA matches it firmly. Where a row states a size, it is once, few, many or the class of an expanded clone; other rows omit it.

cdr3_nt: TGTGCCAGCTCACCAGGGACAGACGACGAGCAGTACTTC
cdr3_aa: CASSPGTDDEQYF
j_call: TRBJ2-7
v_call: TRBV18
d_call: TRBD1
clone_size: NA
cdr3_length: 13

cdr3_nt: TGCGCCAGCAGCCACTTACCCCGGGACAGGGGGCCCGCGGATCAGCCCCAGCATTTT
cdr3_aa: CASSHLPRDRGPADQPQHF
j_call: TRBJ1-5
v_call: TRBV4-3
d_call: TRBD1
clone_size: NA
cdr3_length: 19

cdr3_nt: TGTGCCAGCAGCCGTGGACAGGGCGCTCAGCCCCAGCATTTT
cdr3_aa: CASSRGQGAQPQHF
j_call: TRBJ1-5
v_call: TRBV7-9
d_call: TRBD1
clone_size: NA
cdr3_length: 14

cdr3_nt: TGCGCCAGCAGCCCGGGATTACAAAATAGCAATCAGCCCCAGCATTTT
cdr3_aa: CASSPGLQNSNQPQHF
j_call: TRBJ1-5
v_call: TRBV4-3
d_call: NA
clone_size: NA
cdr3_length: 16

cdr3_nt: TGTGCCAGCAGACCACCGGGACTAGCGGATTTCGAGCAGTACTTC
cdr3_aa: CASRPPGLADFEQYF
j_call: TRBJ2-7
v_call: TRBV5-4
d_call: TRBD2
clone_size: NA
cdr3_length: 15

cdr3_nt: TGTGCCAGCAGTTCGGAGGATAGCAATCAGCCCCAGCATTTT
cdr3_aa: CASSSEDSNQPQHF
j_call: TRBJ1-5
v_call: TRBV6-4
d_call: NA
clone_size: NA
cdr3_length: 14

cdr3_nt: TGTGCCATCAGTGAAACTAGCGTGGAGCAGTTCTTC
cdr3_aa: CAISETSVEQFF
j_call: TRBJ2-1
v_call: TRBV10-3
d_call: TRBD2
clone_size: NA
cdr3_length: 12

cdr3_nt: TGTGCCAGCAGTCCCGGGACTAGCGACTCCTACGAGCAGTACTTC
cdr3_aa: CASSPGTSDSYEQYF
j_call: TRBJ2-7
v_call: TRBV28
d_call: TRBD2
clone_size: NA
cdr3_length: 15

cdr3_nt: TGTGCCAGCTCTCCCAATGTCGGGACAGGGGGCGGTGAGCAGTTCTTC
cdr3_aa: CASSPNVGTGGGEQFF
j_call: TRBJ2-1
v_call: TRBV18
d_call: TRBD1
clone_size: NA
cdr3_length: 16

cdr3_nt: TGTGCCAGCAGCGTGGGAGGACAGGGGAGGACAGAGACCCAGTACTTC
cdr3_aa: CASSVGGQGRTETQYF
j_call: TRBJ2-5
v_call: TRBV9
d_call: TRBD1
clone_size: once
cdr3_length: 16

cdr3_nt: TGTGCCAGCAGCGGATATGGGGGACGGATTGAAGCTTTCTTT
cdr3_aa: CASSGYGGRIEAFF
j_call: TRBJ1-1
v_call: TRBV7-2
d_call: NA
clone_size: NA
cdr3_length: 14

cdr3_nt: TGTGCCAGCAGCTTACAGGGCCCAGCTAACTATGGCTACACCTTC
cdr3_aa: CASSLQGPANYGYTF
j_call: TRBJ1-2
v_call: TRBV7-2
d_call: NA
clone_size: once
cdr3_length: 15

cdr3_nt: TGTGCCAGCAGTTTTGGGGGGCACTACTACGAGCAGTACTTC
cdr3_aa: CASSFGGHYYEQYF
j_call: TRBJ2-7
v_call: TRBV28
d_call: NA
clone_size: NA
cdr3_length: 14

cdr3_nt: TGCGCCAGCAGCTTGGTTGGAGACAATGAGCAGTTCTTC
cdr3_aa: CASSLVGDNEQFF
j_call: TRBJ2-1
v_call: TRBV5-1
d_call: NA
clone_size: NA
cdr3_length: 13

cdr3_nt: TGTGCCAGCAGCTTAGGCAGGGCGAACATTCAGTACTTC
cdr3_aa: CASSLGRANIQYF
j_call: TRBJ2-4
v_call: TRBV11-2
d_call: NA
clone_size: NA
cdr3_length: 13

cdr3_nt: TGTGCCAGCAGCTTGGCGGGGCTTGGGACAGATACGCAGTATTTT
cdr3_aa: CASSLAGLGTDTQYF
j_call: TRBJ2-3
v_call: TRBV5-4
d_call: NA
clone_size: NA
cdr3_length: 15

cdr3_nt: TGTGCCAGCAGTTTAGGGATTTACGAGCAGTACTTC
cdr3_aa: CASSLGIYEQYF
j_call: TRBJ2-7
v_call: TRBV28
d_call: NA
clone_size: NA
cdr3_length: 12

cdr3_nt: TGTGCTAGTGGTTTGGACTGGACAGCCTATGGCTACACCTTC
cdr3_aa: CASGLDWTAYGYTF
j_call: TRBJ1-2
v_call: TRBV12-5
d_call: NA
clone_size: once
cdr3_length: 14

cdr3_nt: TGTGCCAGCAGCCTCGGAGGGCGAGCAGGGACATATGGCTACACCTTC
cdr3_aa: CASSLGGRAGTYGYTF
j_call: TRBJ1-2
v_call: TRBV7-9
d_call: NA
clone_size: once
cdr3_length: 16

cdr3_nt: TGTGCCAGCAATTCGGGACCGGGGATAGAGCAGTACTTC
cdr3_aa: CASNSGPGIEQYF
j_call: TRBJ2-5
v_call: TRBV28
d_call: NA
clone_size: NA
cdr3_length: 13

cdr3_nt: TGCAGCGTTGAAGATCCGGGGAACAATGAGCAGTTCTTC
cdr3_aa: CSVEDPGNNEQFF
j_call: TRBJ2-1
v_call: TRBV29-1
d_call: NA
clone_size: NA
cdr3_length: 13

cdr3_nt: TGTGCCAGCAGCGGGGGGACAGCCCGCTACAATGAGCAGTTCTTC
cdr3_aa: CASSGGTARYNEQFF
j_call: TRBJ2-1
v_call: TRBV7-6
d_call: NA
clone_size: NA
cdr3_length: 15

cdr3_nt: TGTGCCAGCAGTTTGAAGTACAGGTCTAACTATGGCTACACCTTC
cdr3_aa: CASSLKYRSNYGYTF
j_call: TRBJ1-2
v_call: TRBV27
d_call: NA
clone_size: NA
cdr3_length: 15

cdr3_nt: TGCGCCAGCAGCTTCGGGACAGACAGCACAGATACGCAGTATTTT
cdr3_aa: CASSFGTDSTDTQYF
j_call: TRBJ2-3
v_call: TRBV5-1
d_call: TRBD1
clone_size: NA
cdr3_length: 15

cdr3_nt: TGCGCCAGCAGCTTGGTCCAGGGGACCTACGAGCAGTACTTC
cdr3_aa: CASSLVQGTYEQYF
j_call: TRBJ2-7
v_call: TRBV5-1
d_call: NA
clone_size: NA
cdr3_length: 14

cdr3_nt: TGTGCCAGCAGCTTAGGGCATGCGACTGAAGCTTTCTTT
cdr3_aa: CASSLGHATEAFF
j_call: TRBJ1-1
v_call: TRBV11-3
d_call: NA
clone_size: NA
cdr3_length: 13

cdr3_nt: TGTGCCAGTATCCCTACCGGAGGACTTAGCTATGGCTACACCTTC
cdr3_aa: CASIPTGGLSYGYTF
j_call: TRBJ1-2
v_call: TRBV19
d_call: NA
clone_size: NA
cdr3_length: 15

cdr3_nt: TGTGCCAGCAGCGTAGCTACACTAGCGGTTAGCACAGATACGCAGTATTTT
cdr3_aa: CASSVATLAVSTDTQYF
j_call: TRBJ2-3
v_call: TRBV9
d_call: TRBD2
clone_size: NA
cdr3_length: 17

cdr3_nt: TGTGCCAGCAGCTATGGACAGGGGACGGAGACCCAGTACTTC
cdr3_aa: CASSYGQGTETQYF
j_call: TRBJ2-5
v_call: TRBV7-6
d_call: TRBD1
clone_size: NA
cdr3_length: 14

cdr3_nt: TGTGCCAGCTCACCACCGACCCTTTTAGACGAGCAGTACTTC
cdr3_aa: CASSPPTLLDEQYF
j_call: TRBJ2-7
v_call: TRBV18
d_call: NA
clone_size: NA
cdr3_length: 14

cdr3_nt: TGTGCCAGCAGGGGGTTCGGGGGGATCAACACTGAAGCTTTCTTT
cdr3_aa: CASRGFGGINTEAFF
j_call: TRBJ1-1
v_call: TRBV28
d_call: NA
clone_size: NA
cdr3_length: 15

cdr3_nt: TGTGCCAGCAGCTTAGGGGAGGCGTACGAGCAGTACTTC
cdr3_aa: CASSLGEAYEQYF
j_call: TRBJ2-7
v_call: TRBV7-7
d_call: NA
clone_size: NA
cdr3_length: 13

cdr3_nt: TGTGCCAGCAGCTTGTTGTCGGTTGGGGGCAGGCGGTACGAGCAGTACTTC
cdr3_aa: CASSLLSVGGRRYEQYF
j_call: TRBJ2-7
v_call: TRBV5-6
d_call: NA
clone_size: few
cdr3_length: 17

cdr3_nt: TGTGCCAGCAGTTACTCGGAACAGGGTAGCTATGGCTACACCTTC
cdr3_aa: CASSYSEQGSYGYTF
j_call: TRBJ1-2
v_call: TRBV6-5
d_call: NA
clone_size: NA
cdr3_length: 15

cdr3_nt: TGCAGCGTTTCCCGTCGCATGAACACTGAAGCTTTCTTT
cdr3_aa: CSVSRRMNTEAFF
j_call: TRBJ1-1
v_call: TRBV29-1
d_call: NA
clone_size: once
cdr3_length: 13

cdr3_nt: TGTGCCAGCAGTTCACCGGGACAGTCCTACGAGCAGTACTTC
cdr3_aa: CASSSPGQSYEQYF
j_call: TRBJ2-7
v_call: TRBV27
d_call: TRBD1
clone_size: NA
cdr3_length: 14

cdr3_nt: TGTGCCAGCAGTGAGTCGGTCGGAAATCAGCCCCAGCATTTT
cdr3_aa: CASSESVGNQPQHF
j_call: TRBJ1-5
v_call: TRBV6-1
d_call: NA
clone_size: NA
cdr3_length: 14

cdr3_nt: TGTGCCAGCAGCAATAGACGCGAGCAGTACTTC
cdr3_aa: CASSNRREQYF
j_call: TRBJ2-7
v_call: TRBV21-1
d_call: NA
clone_size: few
cdr3_length: 11

cdr3_nt: TGTGCCAGCAGTTTCTTCGGGGCTAGCAATGAGCAGTTCTTC
cdr3_aa: CASSFFGASNEQFF
j_call: TRBJ2-1
v_call: TRBV27
d_call: NA
clone_size: NA
cdr3_length: 14

cdr3_nt: TGTGCCAGCAGTACCTCCCCAGGGTTGGAGACCCAGTACTTC
cdr3_aa: CASSTSPGLETQYF
j_call: TRBJ2-5
v_call: TRBV6-1
d_call: NA
clone_size: NA
cdr3_length: 14

cdr3_nt: TGTGCCAGCAGCCCCGCTTGGGGCGAGCAGTTCTTC
cdr3_aa: CASSPAWGEQFF
j_call: TRBJ2-1
v_call: TRBV5-4
d_call: NA
clone_size: once
cdr3_length: 12

cdr3_nt: TGTGCCAGCAGCGTTGGAGACGGGACAGCCTATGGCTACACCTTC
cdr3_aa: CASSVGDGTAYGYTF
j_call: TRBJ1-2
v_call: TRBV5-4
d_call: TRBD1
clone_size: once
cdr3_length: 15

cdr3_nt: TGTGCCAGCAGCATCAGGGCGGAGAATGAGCAGTTCTTC
cdr3_aa: CASSIRAENEQFF
j_call: TRBJ2-1
v_call: TRBV7-2
d_call: NA
clone_size: NA
cdr3_length: 13

cdr3_nt: TGTGCCAGCTCACCAATCGATGAGCAGTTCTTC
cdr3_aa: CASSPIDEQFF
j_call: TRBJ2-1
v_call: TRBV18
d_call: NA
clone_size: once
cdr3_length: 11